Below, 32 T cell receptor beta chains from the same sample are listed, as sequenced in a study of lymphopenia after photon versus proton radiotherapy. Assay: immunoSEQ multiplex PCR; the TCRdb copy retains only in-frame clones and omits some. The sample records approximately 65,000 clones, 87% being singletons. The sample in question was peripheral blood, obtained from a patient treated with proton-based radiotherapy. The receptors stem from a man older than 75 with esophageal cancer.

The chain is built from TRBV14 and TRBJ2-3; D may be TRBD1 (6 bases). V was cut by 1 base and J by 0 bases, with 14 bases left in between. The CDR3 covers 17 residues. The V gene's germline CDR1 is SGHDN and CDR2 FVKESK. The CDR3 protein is CASSQGVGTSSTDTQYF. The CDR3 nucleotides read TGTGCCAGCAGCCAAGGAGTGGGGACATCTAGCACAGATACGCAGTATTTT.

This chain uses TRBV29-1 with TRBJ1-1, with 7 bases that match TRBD1. The CDR3 covers 14 residues. The germline CDR1 and CDR2 sequences are SQVTM and ANQGSEA. J lost 8 bases, V lost 4 bases, and 13 bases had no gene match. The CDR3: CSVAKGQARGEAFF. CDR3 DNA sequence: TGCAGCGTTGCTAAAGGACAGGCGCGGGGGGAAGCTTTCTTT.

In its sample, this clone was seen a few times. V usage is TRBV10-3 and J usage is TRBJ1-1; D not certain. The CDR3 sequence is 14 residues long. The V and J ends lost 2 bases and 1 base respectively, with 8 bases between them. Germline V CDR1 and CDR2: ENHRY, SYGVKD. The CDR3 spells CAISEVSRNTEAFF. Here the CDR3 DNA reads TGTGCCATCAGTGAGGTCTCGAGGAACACTGAAGCTTTCTTT.

Written as DNA, the CDR3 is TGTGCCAGCAGCTTAGGGACAGGGGCCTCAGATACGCAGTATTTT. Its protein product is CASSLGTGASDTQYF. The chain employs TRBV7-2 and TRBJ2-3; TRBD1 matches at 9 bases. The V gene's germline CDR1 is SGHTA and CDR2 FQGNSA. Losses at the gene ends were 1 base for V and 4 bases for J; bases not matched to a gene: 3. The CDR3 covers 15 residues.

This clone is a singleton in its sample. This chain connects TRBV7-6 to TRBJ2-7, with TRBD1 as a possible D gene (7 bases). This CDR3 comprises 14 residues. V lost 5 bases to trimming and J lost 4 bases, with 15 bases between them. The germline gives CDR1 SGHVS, CDR2 FNYEAQ. The CDR3 here is CASSLAGQLYEQYF. The CDR3 DNA reads as TGTGCCAGCAGCCTCGCGGGACAGCTGTACGAGCAGTACTTC.

V gene TRBV19 combines with J gene TRBJ1-4; D is unclear. Trimming removed 3 bases from V and 8 bases from J, with 10 bases in between. Germline values: CDR1 LNHDA, CDR2 SQIVND (reference sequence). The CDR3 loop spans 13 amino acids. This chain's CDR3 is CASSIGLGEKLFF. The CDR3 DNA is TGTGCCAGTAGTATCGGGCTAGGAGAAAAACTGTTTTTT. Full variable domain (rest looked up from reference TRBV19 and TRBJ1-4): DGGITQSPKYLFRKEGQNVTLSCEQNLNHDAMYWYRQDPGQGLRLIYYSQIVNDFQKGDIAEGYSVSREKKESFPLTVTSAQKNPTAFYLCASSIGLGEKLFFGSGTQLSVL.

This chain connects TRBV5-1 to TRBJ1-2; D is uncertain. V was pared by 4 bases and J by 0 bases, with 7 bases between. The germline V gene has CDR1 SGHRS and CDR2 YFSETQ. This CDR3 contains 13 residues. Written as DNA, the CDR3 is TGCGCCAGCAGCCAAACACCTAACTATGGCTACACCTTC. Translation: CASSQTPNYGYTF.

The chain joins TRBV5-1 to TRBJ1-6; possible D gene TRBD1, 6 bases. Trimming took 1 base from V and 10 from J, leaving 9 bases between them. CDR1 SGHRS and CDR2 YFSETQ come from the germline V gene. The CDR3 extends over 13 amino acids. In DNA, the CDR3 is TGCGCCAGCAGCTTGAACAGGGACTCACCCCTCCACTTT. Translating it yields CASSLNRDSPLHF.

This chain's CDR3 is CASSVGQFITSTDTQYF. CDR3 DNA sequence: TGTGCCAGCAGCGTCGGACAGTTTATAACTAGCACAGATACGCAGTATTTT. The J gene is TRBJ2-3, the V gene TRBV9; weak D call: TRBD1 (6 bases). Germline V gene lookup returns CDR1 SGDLS and CDR2 YYNGEE. Trimming shortened V by 2 bases and J by 0 bases, and 16 bases separated the two germline ends. The CDR3 length is 17 residues.

The V and J genes are TRBV5-6 and TRBJ1-3, with D tentatively TRBD1 (6 bases). The CDR3 runs 15 residues. V lost 3 bases, J lost 5 bases, and 15 bases lay in between. Germline CDR1 is SGHDT and CDR2 is YYEEEE. CDR3: CASSSTGRTRNTIYF. The CDR3 nucleotides read TGTGCCAGCAGCTCGACAGGTCGAACGAGAAACACCATATATTTT.

The V gene is TRBV18, the J gene TRBJ2-7, with D possibly matching TRBD1 (5 bases). Germline V CDR1 and CDR2: KGHSH, LQKENI. V was trimmed by 3 bases and J by 6 bases, leaving 12 bases between them. This CDR3 region has 13 residues. This CDR3 is CASSPGQGSEQYF. CDR3 in DNA: TGTGCCAGCTCACCCGGGCAGGGTTCCGAGCAGTACTTC.

The J gene is TRBJ1-1, the V gene TRBV10-3; D may be TRBD1 (5 bases). This CDR3 has 13 residues. V dropped 6 bases and J dropped 4 bases, with 12 bases sitting between them. Germline lookup yields CDR1 ENHRY and CDR2 SYGVKD. The CDR3, as DNA: TGTGCCATCAGCGGCAGGGAGAGCACTGAAGCTTTCTTT. Residues: CAISGRESTEAFF.

The chain links TRBV6-1 to TRBJ2-3, with D unclear. Germline CDR1 reads MNHNS; CDR2 reads SASEGT. The CDR3 loop spans 15 amino acids. The V and J ends lost 4 bases and 0 bases respectively, with 11 bases between them. The CDR3 DNA is TGTGCCAGCAGTGTTGGGAAAGCTAGCACAGATACGCAGTATTTT. Translation: CASSVGKASTDTQYF.

V and J are TRBV11-3 and TRBJ2-1, with a tentative D call TRBD2 (5 bases). The germline V gene encodes CDR1 SGHNT and CDR2 YENEEA. The CDR3 length is 14 residues. With 3 bases removed from V and 2 bases from J, the gap between germline ends came to 8 bases. The DNA for the CDR3 is TGTGCCAGCAGCTTCCGGGGTACCTACAATGAGCAGTTCTTC. It yields the protein CASSFRGTYNEQFF.

The chain couples TRBV29-1 to TRBJ2-3; 7 nucleotides agree with TRBD1. With 4 bases clipped from V and 1 base from J, the junction kept 2 bases outside the gene matches. The CDR3 spans 13 residues. Germline CDR1 and CDR2: SQVTM and ANQGSEA. CDR3 in amino acids: CSVVTGGTDTQYF. In nucleotides, the CDR3 is TGCAGCGTTGTCACAGGGGGCACAGATACGCAGTATTTT.

This clone was seen a few times. The rearrangement uses TRBV18 and TRBJ1-5; 7 bases line up with TRBD1. The CDR3 runs 14 residues. V gave up 6 bases and J gave up 1 base; unmatched junction bases: 3. The germline gives CDR1 KGHSH, CDR2 LQKENI. CDR3 DNA sequence: TGTGCCAGCTCGCAGGGGGGGAGCAATCAGCCCCAGCATTTT. Protein: CASSQGGSNQPQHF.

The chain joins TRBV30 to TRBJ1-4; 10 bases fit TRBD1. Germline values: CDR1 GTSNPN, CDR2 SVGIG (reference sequence). The CDR3 has 14 residues. Trimming removed 5 bases from V and 6 bases from J; junction bases left unmatched: 6. The CDR3 bases are TGTGCCTGGGCTCGACAGGGGGCGGATGAAAAACTGTTTTTT. Translating gives CAWARQGADEKLFF.

This rearrangement joins TRBV5-4 to TRBJ1-2; D is unresolved. The CDR3 is 16 amino acids. In germline, CDR1 is SGHNT, CDR2 YYREEE (reference sequence). Trimming removed 4 bases at V and 6 bases at J, with 22 bases between. The CDR3 DNA reads as TGTGCCAGCAGCGCAGGACTTCCGACGGCCTCAAATGGCTACACCTTC. Its translation: CASSAGLPTASNGYTF.

This rearrangement joins TRBV18 to TRBJ2-3; D is uncertain. The CDR3 has 14 residues. V lost 0 bases, J lost 3 bases, and 7 bases lay in between. Germline lookup yields CDR1 KGHSH and CDR2 LQKENI. CDR3: CASSPPSGTDTQYF. DNA of the CDR3: TGTGCCAGCTCACCACCGTCCGGGACAGATACGCAGTATTTT. Looking up the rest from reference TRBV18 and TRBJ2-3 gives the full variable domain: NAGVMQNPRHLVRRRGQEARLRCSPMKGHSHVYWYRQLPEEGLKFMVYLQKENIIDESGMPKERFSAEFPKEGPSILRIQQVVRGDSAAYFCASSPPSGTDTQYFGPGTRLTVL.

This sequence joins TRBV25-1 and TRBJ2-2; D is perhaps TRBD1 (6 bases). The CDR3 loop spans 13 amino acids. CDR1 and CDR2 from the germline V gene are MGHDK and SYGVNS. V shed 11 bases and J shed 7 bases, with 17 bases lying between them. This CDR3 reads CASRGHQVGELFF. In DNA form, the CDR3 reads TGTGCCTCTCGGGGACACCAAGTCGGGGAGCTGTTTTTT.

Only a few counts were recorded for this clone. This chain joins TRBV10-3 and TRBJ2-3; TRBD2 agrees at 13 bases. This CDR3 is 14 amino acids long. V lost 4 bases and J lost 5; bases outside the gene matches: 0. CDR1 and CDR2 (germline): ENHRY, SYGVKD. CDR3: CAISGLAGGDTQYF. Written as DNA, the CDR3 is TGTGCCATCAGTGGACTAGCGGGAGGAGATACGCAGTATTTT.

The chain employs TRBV14 and TRBJ2-1, with TRBD2 identical over 8 bases. The CDR3 length is 16 residues. CDR1 is SGHDN and CDR2 is FVKESK in the germline V gene. Trimming took 0 bases from V and 2 from J; bases not matched to a gene: 3. The CDR3 region has the DNA TGTGCCAGCAGCCAAGATGGACTAGCCCCCTACAATGAGCAGTTCTTC. It is translated as CASSQDGLAPYNEQFF. Full variable domain (missing parts from reference TRBV14 and TRBJ2-1): EAGVTQFPSHSVIEKGQTVTLRCDPISGHDNLYWYRRVMGKEIKFLLHFVKESKQDESGMPNNRFLAERTGGTYSTLKVQPAELEDSGVYFCASSQDGLAPYNEQFFGPGTRLTVL.

The chain combines TRBV5-1 with TRBJ1-5, with D maybe TRBD1 (6 bases). V shed 0 bases and J shed 7 bases, with 17 bases lying between them. The germline CDR1 and CDR2 sequences are SGHRS and YFSETQ. CDR3 size: 16 residues. Here the CDR3 DNA reads TGCGCCAGCAGCTTGGAGGCAGGGGCGCCAAGGCAGCCCCAGCATTTT. It codes for CASSLEAGAPRQPQHF.

The chain combines TRBV5-1 with TRBJ1-2; D possibly corresponds to TRBD1 (5 bases). The CDR3 runs 17 residues. Germline V CDR1 and CDR2: SGHRS, YFSETQ. Deletions cut 3 bases from V and 3 bases from J, with 21 bases between. CDR3 sequence: CASSSRGSGRSYYGYTF. The CDR3 DNA follows: TGCGCCAGCAGCTCTCGGGGATCAGGGAGATCCTACTATGGCTACACCTTC.

This clone was counted only a few times. The rearrangement joins TRBV14 to TRBJ1-6; unclear D gene. The germline V gene encodes CDR1 SGHDN and CDR2 FVKESK. This CDR3 contains 14 residues. V was pared by 1 base and J by 10 bases, with 11 bases between. CDR3 region: CASSQGSPASPLHF. The CDR3 bases are TGTGCCAGCAGCCAAGGCTCTCCTGCCTCACCCCTCCACTTT.

This clone was counted only a few times. The rearrangement links TRBV27 to TRBJ2-3; 12 bases are shared with TRBD2. This CDR3 is built from 16 residues. Germline CDR1 reads MNHEY; CDR2 reads SMNVEV (reference sequence). The V gene end was trimmed by 5 bases and the J gene end by 5 bases; junction bases not matched to a gene: 8. The CDR3 here is CASSPRTSGVKDTQYF. DNA of the CDR3: TGTGCCAGCAGTCCCCGGACTAGCGGGGTGAAAGATACGCAGTATTTT.

This clone occurred many times. V is TRBV7-9 and J is TRBJ2-7; the D call may be TRBD1 or TRBD2 (6 bases each). Trimming pared 5 bases from V and 4 bases from J, leaving 12 bases between. The CDR3 totals 13 residues. CDR1 is SEHNR, CDR2 FQNEAQ, per germline (reference sequence). The CDR3 spells CASSPRGPYEQYF. The CDR3 coding sequence is TGTGCCAGCAGCCCTCGGGGGCCATACGAGCAGTACTTC.

This chain joins TRBV19 and TRBJ1-1; tentative D call: TRBD1 (5 bases). The V end lost 6 bases, the J end lost 1 base, and 12 bases lay between the germline ends. The germline V gene encodes CDR1 LNHDA and CDR2 SQIVND (reference sequence). CDR3 length: 14 residues. The CDR3 nucleotides are TGTGCCAGTAGGACAGATTTTGAGAACACTGAAGCTTTCTTT. This encodes CASRTDFENTEAFF.

A single count supports this clone. This sequence joins TRBV19 and TRBJ1-5; a weak D match, TRBD1 (5 bases). CDR3 length equals 15 residues. Germline CDR1 reads LNHDA; CDR2 reads SQIVND (reference sequence). V lost 3 bases and J 7 bases, leaving 16 bases between the germline ends. As DNA, the CDR3 is TGTGCCAGTAGTATGGGACTTCCGGGGGAGCAGCCCCAGCATTTT. Amino acids: CASSMGLPGEQPQHF.

The CDR3 loop is CASSLTDNYGYTF. The CDR3 DNA reads TGTGCCAGCAGTCTGACGGACAACTATGGCTACACCTTC. The rearrangement joins TRBV6-5 to TRBJ1-2, with unresolved D. The germline V and J ends were trimmed by 5 bases and 2 bases, with 9 bases remaining between them. Germline CDR1 MNHEY, CDR2 SVGAGI. The CDR3 spans 13 residues.

The chain joins TRBV19 to TRBJ2-2; D is uncertain. Germline values: CDR1 LNHDA, CDR2 SQIVND (reference sequence). Trimming shortened V by 1 base and J by 7 bases, and 16 bases separated the two germline ends. This CDR3 region has 16 residues. The CDR3, as DNA: TGTGCCAGTAGTATAGGGACCGCACCGTATAGCGGGGAGCTGTTTTTT. Protein product: CASSIGTAPYSGELFF. Filled out from reference TRBV19 and TRBJ2-2, the complete variable domain reads DGGITQSPKYLFRKEGQNVTLSCEQNLNHDAMYWYRQDPGQGLRLIYYSQIVNDFQKGDIAEGYSVSREKKESFPLTVTSAQKNPTAFYLCASSIGTAPYSGELFFGEGSRLTVL.

This clone was detected a few times. The chain is built from TRBV18 and TRBJ1-5; tentative D call: TRBD1 (6 bases). V shed 6 bases and J shed 5 bases, with 11 bases lying between them. Germline V CDR1 and CDR2: KGHSH, LQKENI. There are 13 residues in the CDR3. The CDR3 bases are TGTGCCAGCTCCGTAAGGGGGGATCAGCCCCAGCATTTT. It is translated as CASSVRGDQPQHF.